This TCR beta chain is from a study of blood T cell repertoires in COVID-19. TCRdb keeps only in-frame clones here, not all; method: immunoSEQ multiplex PCR. The table records 200,000 to 250,000 clones, approximately 80% of them present only once. Germline V gene sequence: CDR1 LNHNV, CDR2 YYDKDF (reference sequence). The CDR3 is 16 amino acids. Losses at the gene ends were 5 bases for V and 0 bases for J; bases not matched to a gene: 7. This chain links TRBV15 with TRBJ2-7; TRBD1 agrees at 10 bases. This TCR came from a woman aged 60-70 years who had recovered from COVID-19. The specimen sequenced was PBMCs or T cells enriched from blood (not recorded which). The chain's CDR3 is CATSDPGQGSSYEQYF. The DNA of the CDR3 is TGTGCCACCAGCGACCCGGGACAGGGGAGCTCCTACGAGCAGTACTTC.